One sample yielded the 26 T cell receptor beta chains listed below, sequenced in a study of tumor-infiltrating lymphocytes in primary liver carcinoma (dated 2017 in TCRdb). Total RNA and DNA were co-extracted from about 19-30 mg of bulk tissue with the AllPrep DNA/RNA mini kit, without cell sorting. Sequencing instrument: Illumina HiSeq 2500. TCRbeta-specific cDNA was reverse-transcribed from approximately 500 ng total RNA using a constant-region primer and ProtoScript II reverse transcriptase. The TCRbeta libraries were prepared through three rounds of nested multiplex PCR following a slightly modified ARM-PCR procedure. Each of the first two PCR rounds ran for nine to eleven cycles and used multiplex TRBV1-TRBV30 forward primers together with a Cbeta reverse primer. TCRdb handled the public reads itself, with Q25 trimming in fastp and clone calling in MiXCR, and kept productive beta chains. Entries are consolidated by CDR3 protein sequence, retaining the most common genes and DNA. The sample profile shows 150,000 to 200,000 distinct CDR3 sequences; around 81% of them were found once. In total, the top ten clones hold 15% to 20% of the sample.

The sample consisted of tumor tissue from primary liver carcinoma. All receptors come from a man aged 40-55 years with primary liver carcinoma and hepatitis B virus infection.

In the case of this clonotype: Mismatch with germline at one junction end may stem from a read error. V is TRBV5-1 and J is TRBJ2-2, with unresolved D. Germline V gives CDR1 SGHRS, CDR2 YFSETQ. This CDR3 is 17 amino acids long. CDR3 loop: CVSSPCLGHGNTGELFF. Written as DNA, the CDR3 is TGCGTCAGCAGCCCTTGCCTAGGGCATGGTAACACCGGGGAGCTGTTTTTT.

This clonotype was detected many times. The chain links TRBV11-2 to TRBJ2-5, with 9 bases lining up with TRBD2. Germline CDR1 SGHAT, CDR2 FQNNGV. After removal of 5 bases from V and 4 bases from J, the junction contained 11 bases not matched to a gene. The CDR3 has 16 residues. CDR3 nucleotides: TGTGCCAGCAGCCCAACCCTTTTAGCGGGAGCAGAGACCCAGTACTTC. Translating it yields CASSPTLLAGAETQYF.

This clonotype occurred a few times. Since a much larger clone is just one base distant, this may be a read error. The rearrangement uses TRBV28 and TRBJ1-5, with TRBD1 as a possible D gene (5 bases). The germline CDR1 and CDR2 sequences are MDHEN and SYDVKM. The CDR3 is made up of 16 amino acids. CDR3 protein: CASSVVYSKGYQSQHF. The DNA for the CDR3 is TGTGCCAGCAGTGTCGTGTATAGTAAGGGGTATCAGTCCCAGCATTTT.

This clonotype was observed a handful of times. This may be a read error, as it is one base from a much larger clone. The chain has TRBV4-2 and TRBJ1-2; D perhaps matches TRBD1 (5 bases). Germline CDR1 is LGHNA and CDR2 is YNFKEQ. The CDR3 loop spans 11 amino acids. This CDR3 reads CANSQTEGYTF. The CDR3 DNA reads TGTGCCAACAGCCAGACAGAGGGCTACACCTTC.

In the case of this clonotype: Its ends do not fully match the called genes, so a read error is possible. The chain is built from TRBV29-1 and TRBJ2-7, with D possibly TRBD2 on 6 matching bases. The germline V gene encodes CDR1 SQVTM and CDR2 ANQGSEA. CDR3 length: 15 residues. The CDR3 is CSAEDPGGSSYALYF. CDR3 nucleotides: TGCAGCGCTGAAGATCCAGGAGGGAGCTCCTACGCGCTGTACTTC.

As concerns this clonotype: The junction departs from germline at one end; a sequencing error may be responsible. The chain couples TRBV4-1 to TRBJ2-5, with 8 nucleotides matching TRBD1. Germline V lookup: CDR1 MGHRA, CDR2 YSYEKL. This CDR3 region has 15 residues. Here the CDR3 reads CTSSPEDREYETQYF. The CDR3 region has the DNA TGCACCAGCAGTCCTGAGGACAGGGAGTACGAGACCCAGTACTTC.

This clonotype appeared once. The final CDR3 position lacks the conserved phenylalanine or tryptophan, pointing to a likely read error. The rearrangement joins TRBV28 to TRBJ1-4; D may be TRBD1 (6 bases). The V gene lost 4 bases and the J gene lost 3 bases, with 12 bases spanning the gap. Germline V gene lookup returns CDR1 MDHEN and CDR2 SYDVKM. The CDR3 length is 15 residues. CDR3 amino acids: CASSSNGTPNEKLFY. Here the CDR3 DNA reads TGTGCCAGCAGTTCCAACGGGACACCTAATGAAAAACTGTTTTAT.

J is TRBJ2-1 and V is TRBV29-1; D perhaps matches TRBD1 (6 bases). V was pared by 8 bases and J by 7 bases, with 18 bases between. This CDR3 region has 13 residues. Looked up from germline, CDR1 is SQVTM and CDR2 is ANQGSEA. This chain's CDR3 is CSYSGTINNEQFF. The CDR3 DNA reads TGCAGCTACTCTGGGACAATTAATAATGAGCAGTTCTTC.

A word on this clonotype: One junction end does not reproduce the germline sequence, and a read error may be involved. The chain employs TRBV6-5 and TRBJ2-7; tentative D call: TRBD1 (5 bases). The CDR3 is 15 residues long. Germline CDR1 reads MNHEY; CDR2 reads SVGAGI. This CDR3 reads CACSYSPQGGYEHYF. CDR3 nucleotides: TGTGCCTGCAGTTACTCGCCCCAGGGTGGCTACGAGCACTACTTC.

The chain couples TRBV19 to TRBJ1-1; the D is unclear. This CDR3 is built from 13 residues. Germline lookup yields CDR1 LNHDA and CDR2 SQIVND (reference sequence). V was trimmed by 5 bases and J by 1 base, leaving 8 bases between them. Here the CDR3 DNA reads TGTGCCAGTAGTCTCAACAGGAACACTGAAGCTTTCTTT. It specifies CASSLNRNTEAFF.

This clonotype was recorded only once. One junction end does not reproduce the germline sequence, and a read error may be involved. This chain links TRBV6-1 with TRBJ2-3; the D is unclear. The length of the CDR3 is 13 residues. Germline CDR1 and CDR2: MNHNS and SASEGT. CDR3 region: CVITSGYTDTLYF. In DNA form, the CDR3 reads TGTGTCATCACATCGGGCTACACAGATACGCTGTATTTT.

The chain recombines TRBV5-1 with TRBJ2-5, with 11 bases identical to TRBD2. Trimming cost V 1 base and J 1 base; bases outside gene matches: 6. This CDR3 is 17 amino acids long. The germline gives CDR1 SGHRS, CDR2 YFSETQ. CDR3 protein: CASSLSASGRTQETQYF. The DNA of the CDR3 is TGCGCCAGCAGCTTGTCCGCTAGCGGGAGGACCCAAGAGACCCAGTACTTC. Full variable domain (remainder filled in from reference TRBV5-1 and TRBJ2-5): KAGVTQTPRYLIKTRGQQVTLSCSPISGHRSVSWYQQTPGQGLQFLFEYFSETQRNKGNFPGRFSGRQFSNSRSEMNVSTLELGDSALYLCASSLSASGRTQETQYFGPGTRLLVL.

This CDR3 is CTGSVDSDTQYF. As DNA, the CDR3 is TGCACCGGCAGTGTAGACAGCGATACGCAGTATTTT. The chain links TRBV10-2 to TRBJ2-3, with D possibly matching TRBD1 (5 bases). This CDR3 region has 12 residues. Germline assignment: CDR1 WSHSY and CDR2 SAAADI.

The chain is built from TRBV12-3 or TRBV12-4 and TRBJ2-2; D not certain. Trimming took off 3 bases at V and 9 bases at J, with 11 bases between the two ends. There are 13 residues in the CDR3. CDR3 protein: CASSLLAARELFF. DNA for the CDR3: TGTGCCAGCAGTTTGCTGGCGGCCAGGGAGCTGTTTTTT.

Of note for this clonotype: The CDR3 end shows no conserved phenylalanine or tryptophan, and so a read error is likely. V and J are TRBV4-3 and TRBJ2-1; the D call may be TRBD1 or TRBD2 (5 bases each). CDR1 is LGHNA, CDR2 YSLEER, per germline. This CDR3 contains 14 residues. The CDR3 sequence is CTSSQGTDFDEQFL. The CDR3 coding sequence is TGCACCAGCAGCCAAGGGACCGATTTCGACGAGCAGTTCTTA.

A remark on this clonotype: At one end the junction does not follow the germline gene, possibly because of a read error. The chain links TRBV4-3 to TRBJ2-3, with TRBD2 matching over 12 bases. This CDR3 has 17 amino acids. CDR1 and CDR2 (germline): LGHNA, YSLEER. DNA for the CDR3: TGTGCCAGCAGCCAAGAACCCCTAGCGGGAGGGACAGATGCGCAGTATTTT. It yields the protein CASSQEPLAGGTDAQYF.

This clonotype was detected only once. CDR3 in DNA: TGTGCCAGCAGATATGAGGGGTGGCTTCCTGAAGCTTTCTTT. This translates into CASRYEGWLPEAFF. The J gene is TRBJ1-1, the V gene TRBV6-6; D perhaps matches TRBD1 (5 bases). The CDR3 length is 14 residues. Looked up from germline, CDR1 is MNHNY and CDR2 is SVGAGI (reference sequence). Trimming left V 6 bases short and J 6 bases short, with 17 bases between.

A few counts support this clonotype. The chain couples TRBV2 to TRBJ1-6; maybe TRBD1 (6 bases). The germline V gene encodes CDR1 SNHLY and CDR2 FYNNEI. The CDR3 length is 13 residues. Trimming shortened V by 5 bases and J by 7 bases, and 9 bases separated the two germline ends. CDR3 residues: CASSTDRNSPLHF. The CDR3 DNA reads TGTGCCAGCAGTACCGACAGGAATTCACCCCTCCACTTT.

The chain has TRBV11-2 and TRBJ1-5; possibly TRBD1 for D (6 bases). The CDR3 totals 17 residues. The V and J ends lost 5 bases and 3 bases respectively, with 20 bases between them. CDR1 SGHAT and CDR2 FQNNGV come from the germline V gene. The CDR3 region is CASSIVRVTGINQPQHF. The CDR3 nucleotides read TGTGCCAGCAGCATAGTAAGGGTAACAGGGATCAATCAGCCCCAGCATTTT.

Comment on this clonotype: Here the CDR3 omits its conserved ending phenylalanine or tryptophan, so a read error is the likely source. The chain recombines TRBV6-1 with TRBJ1-4; 8 bases agree with TRBD1. The CDR3 spans 14 residues. The germline gives CDR1 MNHNS, CDR2 SASEGT. CDR3 sequence reads: CTSSKDRESEKLFS. Written as DNA, the CDR3 is TGTACCAGCAGTAAGGACAGGGAGAGTGAAAAACTGTTTTCT.

To note about this clonotype: A junction boundary mismatches the germline segment, possibly from a read error. V and J are TRBV6-2 or TRBV6-3 and TRBJ2-7, with 9 bases that match TRBD2. Germline CDR1 is MNHEY and CDR2 is SVGEGT. The CDR3 spans 15 residues. The CDR3 is CASSYSAGGQNEHYF. The DNA for the CDR3 is TGTGCCAGCAGTTACTCGGCGGGAGGGCAGAACGAGCACTACTTT.

The chain has TRBV5-4 and TRBJ2-5; the D gene is possibly TRBD1 (6 bases). Trimming removed 8 bases at V and 2 bases at J, with 22 bases between. CDR1 is SGHNT and CDR2 is YYREEE in the germline V gene (reference sequence). The CDR3 contains 16 residues. In nucleotides, the CDR3 is TGTGCCAGGAGCCTGGGGCGTCAGGGGATTCAAGAGACCCAGTACTTC. It is translated as CARSLGRQGIQETQYF.

Details on this clonotype: Sequence at one end of the junction differs from germline and may be a read error. The chain recombines TRBV29-1 with TRBJ2-7; D is perhaps TRBD2 (6 bases). The CDR3 runs 15 residues. Per the germline V gene, CDR1 is SQVTM and CDR2 is ANQGSEA. CDR3 amino acids: CSVENPGGSSYEQYF. CDR3 sequence (DNA): TGCAGCGTTGAAAATCCAGGAGGGAGCTCCTACGAACAGTATTTC.

As regards this clonotype: A much bigger clone sits one base away, suggesting this may be a read error. This chain joins TRBV4-3 and TRBJ2-5; D gene unclear. This CDR3 is built from 13 residues. In germline, CDR1 is LGHNA, CDR2 YSLEER. The CDR3 nucleotides read TGCGCCAGCAACCAAGACCGACAAAAGACCCAGTACTTC. It is translated as CASNQDRQKTQYF.

The sample holds one count of this clonotype. A read error may produce the germline difference seen at one junction end. V usage is TRBV6-2 or TRBV6-3 and J usage is TRBJ2-7; 9 bases line up with TRBD2. Germline V gives CDR1 MNHEY, CDR2 SVGEGT. This CDR3 has 15 amino acids. The CDR3, as DNA: TGTGCCAGCAAAGGGTTGCCTAGCGGGATCTACGAGCGGTACTTC. Its protein product is CASKGLPSGIYERYF.

With regard to this clonotype: The junction shows a germline mismatch at one end, possibly a read error. The rearrangement uses TRBV11-2 and TRBJ2-6; 8 positions match TRBD1. The V gene's germline CDR1 is SGHAT and CDR2 FQNNGV. This CDR3 comprises 21 residues. CDR3 sequence (DNA): TGTGCCAGCAGCATGGGGGGAGACAGGGGTATTTCCCTCTTTGGGGCCAACATCCTGACTTTC. Translating gives CASSMGGDRGISLFGANILTF.